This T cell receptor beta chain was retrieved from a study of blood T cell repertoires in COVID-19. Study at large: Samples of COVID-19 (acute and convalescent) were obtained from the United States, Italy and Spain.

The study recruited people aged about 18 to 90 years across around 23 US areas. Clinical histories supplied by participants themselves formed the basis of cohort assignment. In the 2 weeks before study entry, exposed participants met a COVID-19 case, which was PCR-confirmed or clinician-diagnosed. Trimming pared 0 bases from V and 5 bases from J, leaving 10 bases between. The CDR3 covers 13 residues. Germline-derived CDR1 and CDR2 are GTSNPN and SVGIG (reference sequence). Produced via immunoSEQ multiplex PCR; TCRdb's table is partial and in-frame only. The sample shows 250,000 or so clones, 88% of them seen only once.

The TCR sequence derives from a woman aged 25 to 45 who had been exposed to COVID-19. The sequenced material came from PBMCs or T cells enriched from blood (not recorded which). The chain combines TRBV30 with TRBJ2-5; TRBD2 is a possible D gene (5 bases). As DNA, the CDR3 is TGTGCCTGGAGTGTAGGCTGGGAGGAGACCCAGTACTTC. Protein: CAWSVGWEETQYF.